This passage covers 26 T cell receptor beta chains from one sample sequenced in a study of spatial heterogeneity in lung cancer. One entry per CDR3 protein, called by TCRdb with MiXCR from the 5' RACE reads. This sample has about 75,000 distinct CDR3 sequences, with about an eighth found just once. Time point here: sample taken at primary tumor resection. Unsorted tumor, nontumor lung tissue or cryopreserved PBMC supplied the whole RNA. Source: PBMCs, taken at surgery. All receptors come from a male donor with early-stage non-small cell lung cancer.

V usage is TRBV6-5 and J usage is TRBJ1-4; 8 nucleotides align to TRBD1. The V gene end was trimmed by 5 bases and the J gene end by 8 bases; junction bases not matched to a gene: 13. In germline, CDR1 is MNHEY, CDR2 SVGAGI. CDR3 size: 16 residues. CDR3 residues: CASSLKSGTGAEKLFF. CDR3 bases: TGTGCCAGCAGTCTAAAGTCCGGGACAGGCGCCGAAAAACTGTTTTTT.

This clonotype showed up many times. The chain joins TRBV9 to TRBJ2-2, with 9 bases lining up with TRBD2. This CDR3 contains 17 residues. Germline CDR1 and CDR2: SGDLS and YYNGEE. With V trimmed by 0 bases and J by 0 bases, 3 bases remained unmatched. The CDR3 reads CASSVVASGANTGELFF. CDR3 DNA: TGTGCCAGCAGCGTAGTGGCTAGCGGGGCGAACACCGGGGAGCTGTTTTTT.

CDR3 region: CASTPGDRTNEKLFF. The CDR3 DNA sequence: TGTGCCAGCACCCCAGGAGACCGCACTAATGAAAAACTGTTTTTT. This chain joins TRBV12-3 or TRBV12-4 and TRBJ1-4; D is ambiguous. The CDR3 length is 15 residues. Trimming shortened V by 7 bases and J by 2 bases, and 14 bases separated the two germline ends.

The chain carries TRBV30 and TRBJ1-2; 8 bases match TRBD1. V dropped 4 bases and J dropped 8; count of bases not matched to a gene: 6. The CDR3 is made up of 12 amino acids. The germline V gene has CDR1 GTSNPN and CDR2 SVGIG (reference sequence). CDR3 bases: TGTGCCTGGAAACAGGGGGTATTAGGCTACACCTTC. Its protein is CAWKQGVLGYTF.

This clonotype was seen repeatedly, ten times or more. This chain links TRBV3-1 with TRBJ1-5, with D possibly matching TRBD1 (6 bases). V was pared by 1 base and J by 7 bases, with 14 bases between. The CDR3 totals 15 residues. Germline V CDR1 and CDR2: LGHDT, YNNKEL (reference sequence). CDR3 nucleotide sequence: TGTGCCAGCAGCCAAGTATCGGACAGCAGGCAGCCCCAGCATTTT. Protein: CASSQVSDSRQPQHF.

This clonotype was picked up a small number of times. The rearrangement uses TRBV11-2 and TRBJ1-4, with 7 bases aligning to TRBD1. The CDR3 is made up of 14 amino acids. The J segment lost 7 bases and the V segment lost 3 bases, leaving 5 bases of the junction unmatched. Germline V lookup: CDR1 SGHAT, CDR2 FQNNGV. The DNA of the CDR3 is TGTGCCAGCAGCTTTAGGAGGGGGCCTGAAAAACTGTTTTTT. It codes for CASSFRRGPEKLFF.

There are a few counts of this clonotype. CDR3 bases: TGCAGCGTTGGAGAGTCTGGAAACACCATATATTTT. This sequence encodes CSVGESGNTIYF. The V gene is TRBV29-1, the J gene TRBJ1-3; D is uncertain. The germline gives CDR1 SQVTM, CDR2 ANQGSEA. This CDR3 is built from 12 residues. Deletions cut 4 bases from V and 1 base from J, with 5 bases between.

This clonotype was observed at least ten times. The chain carries TRBV7-2 and TRBJ2-3; 9 bases agree with TRBD2. Trimming at V came to 4 bases and at J to 2 bases, leaving 7 bases not matched to a gene. In germline, CDR1 is SGHTA, CDR2 FQGNSA. The CDR3 covers 16 residues. The CDR3: CASSYGPGLATDTQYF. The CDR3 DNA sequence: TGTGCCAGCAGCTATGGACCGGGACTAGCCACAGATACGCAGTATTTT.

The DNA for the CDR3 is TGTGCCAGCAGCATTCTCTACCGACAGGGGGAGGTGAACACTGAAGCTTTCTTT. Encoded protein: CASSILYRQGEVNTEAFF. V gene TRBV27 combines with J gene TRBJ1-1; TRBD1 matches at 9 bases. There are 18 residues in the CDR3. Germline V gene sequence: CDR1 MNHEY, CDR2 SMNVEV (reference sequence). V lost 6 bases, J lost 0 bases, and 14 bases stayed unmatched.

This clonotype was seen only a few times. The V gene is TRBV5-1, the J gene TRBJ1-2, with D possibly being TRBD1 (5 bases). The germline V and J ends were trimmed by 4 bases and 3 bases, with 10 bases remaining between them. Germline V gives CDR1 SGHRS, CDR2 YFSETQ. The CDR3 length is 13 residues. The CDR3 bases are TGCGCCAGCAGCACGACAGCCGACTATGGCTACACCTTC. This gives the protein CASSTTADYGYTF.

The chain employs TRBV4-1 and TRBJ2-3; TRBD2 aligns across 11 bases. The V and J ends lost 1 base and 1 base, in that order; junction bases with no gene match: 10. This CDR3 has 19 residues. CDR1 and CDR2 (germline): MGHRA, YSYEKL. CDR3 DNA: TGCGCCAGCAGCCAAGCACTAGCGGGAGCGTCCGGGGGCACAGATACGCAGTATTTT. This gives the protein CASSQALAGASGGTDTQYF.

The gene calls are TRBV18 and TRBJ2-1; maybe TRBD1 (5 bases). The length of the CDR3 is 13 residues. CDR1 and CDR2 from the germline V gene are KGHSH and LQKENI. Deletions cut 2 bases from V and 9 bases from J, with 11 bases between. CDR3 sequence: CASSPLQAPEQFF. Written as DNA, the CDR3 is TGTGCCAGCTCACCATTACAGGCGCCTGAGCAGTTCTTC.

V and J are TRBV4-1 and TRBJ2-3, with 9 bases lining up with TRBD2. The V gene's germline CDR1 is MGHRA and CDR2 YSYEKL. V was pared by 1 base and J by 3 bases, with 5 bases of the junction left unmatched. The CDR3 has 16 residues. Here the CDR3 DNA reads TGCGCCAGCAGCCAAGTGGCGGGAGGGAGGACAGATACGCAGTATTTT. This encodes CASSQVAGGRTDTQYF.

This clonotype has only a few counts. The J gene is TRBJ2-4, the V gene TRBV6-1; perhaps D is TRBD1 or TRBD2 (6 bases each). This CDR3 region has 14 residues. The V and J ends lost 7 bases and 7 bases respectively, with 17 bases between them. Germline V gives CDR1 MNHNS, CDR2 SASEGT. The CDR3 reads CASISGPGANIQYF. The CDR3 DNA reads as TGTGCCAGCATTTCCGGGCCGGGGGCGAACATTCAGTACTTC.

The CDR3 here is CASTSFNQPQHF. Here the CDR3 DNA reads TGTGCCAGCACTAGCTTCAATCAGCCCCAGCATTTT. The chain carries TRBV6-1 and TRBJ1-5; no firm D call. V was pared by 7 bases and J by 3 bases, with 7 bases between. The CDR3 loop spans 12 amino acids. Germline CDR1 MNHNS, CDR2 SASEGT.

The V and J genes are TRBV24-1 and TRBJ2-5; D may be TRBD2 (6 bases). CDR3 size: 13 residues. V gave up 7 bases and J gave up 4 bases, with 12 bases separating them. Germline V gene lookup returns CDR1 KGHDR and CDR2 SFDVKD. The CDR3 nucleotides read TGTGCCACCAGCGAAGGAGGGAGAGAGACCCAGTACTTC. Protein product: CATSEGGRETQYF.

This clonotype was seen a single time. A read error may be the cause here, since a much bigger clone is one base away. The CDR3 ends on some other residue instead of the conserved phenylalanine or tryptophan, so this is likely a read error. The genes are TRBV29-1 and TRBJ2-5; 14 bases align to TRBD2. The CDR3 covers 14 residues. The V segment lost 5 bases and the J segment 4 bases; nucleotides outside the gene matches: 3. CDR1 SQVTM and CDR2 ANQGSEA come from the germline V gene. CDR3 nucleotides: TGCAGCGTTATAGGACTAGCGGGAGGAGAGACCCAGTACATC. Amino acid sequence: CSVIGLAGGETQYI.

The sample holds many counts of this clonotype. The rearrangement links TRBV7-8 to TRBJ2-1; D is possibly TRBD2 (5 bases). V lost 1 base, J lost 9 bases, and 10 bases lay in between. There are 13 residues in the CDR3. Per the germline V gene, CDR1 is SGHVS and CDR2 is FQNEAQ. CDR3: CASSLGRAAEQFF. In DNA, the CDR3 is TGTGCCAGCAGCTTAGGTAGAGCGGCTGAGCAGTTCTTC.

This chain links TRBV20-1 with TRBJ1-1; 8 nucleotides line up with TRBD1. V shed 0 bases and J 4 bases; nucleotides not matched to a gene: 7. This CDR3 spans 15 amino acids. In germline, CDR1 is DFQATT, CDR2 SNEGSKA (reference sequence). CDR3 residues: CSARDPATGATEAFF. Written as DNA, the CDR3 is TGCAGTGCTAGAGATCCCGCGACAGGGGCCACTGAAGCTTTCTTT.

The table lists this clonotype with many counts. This chain connects TRBV7-6 to TRBJ2-7, with 7 bases lining up with TRBD1. The CDR3 covers 13 residues. V lost 5 bases and J lost 2; bases outside the gene matches: 3. The germline CDR1 and CDR2 sequences are SGHVS and FNYEAQ. CDR3 bases: TGTGCCAGCAGCCGGGACAGCGCCTACGAGCAGTACTTC. It yields the protein CASSRDSAYEQYF.

In its sample, this clonotype was seen a few times. The chain has TRBV5-8 and TRBJ1-1; no clear D gene. This CDR3 has 13 residues. The ends were cut back, 6 bases at V and 6 bases at J, with 15 bases in the middle. The germline V gene encodes CDR1 SGHTS and CDR2 YDEGEE. CDR3: CASTLGGGAEAFF. Written as DNA, the CDR3 is TGTGCCAGCACCCTAGGAGGAGGTGCTGAAGCTTTCTTT.

J is TRBJ2-2 and V is TRBV4-1; TRBD1 matches at 7 bases. Germline V gene data show CDR1 as MGHRA and CDR2 as YSYEKL. The CDR3 contains 16 residues. J gave up 5 bases and V 6 bases, and 12 bases lay outside the gene matches. CDR3 sequence (DNA): TGCGCCAGCAGATTAGGGGGCGCGGATCGGACCGGGGAGCTGTTTTTT. Protein product: CASRLGGADRTGELFF.

The sample holds a few counts of this clonotype. The CDR3: CASSLPGTGGRGEDTQYF. CDR3 bases: TGTGCCAGCAGTCTACCCGGGACAGGGGGCCGTGGAGAAGATACGCAGTATTTT. V gene TRBV28 combines with J gene TRBJ2-3; 12 positions agree with TRBD1. The trim removed 5 bases at V and 5 bases at J, leaving 14 bases unmatched. CDR1 and CDR2 (germline): MDHEN, SYDVKM. The CDR3 length is 18 residues.

This clonotype occurred a few times. The chain carries TRBV5-1 and TRBJ2-7; 12 bases match TRBD2. Germline CDR1 and CDR2: SGHRS and YFSETQ. The CDR3 is 17 residues long. Trimming cost V 3 bases and J 0 bases; bases outside gene matches: 7. This CDR3 is CASSSNTSGRFSYEQYF. Written as DNA, the CDR3 is TGCGCCAGCAGCTCAAACACTAGCGGGAGGTTCTCCTACGAGCAGTACTTC.

The chain has TRBV2 and TRBJ2-7, with TRBD1 matching over 7 bases. This CDR3 comprises 12 residues. Germline lookup yields CDR1 SNHLY and CDR2 FYNNEI. Trimming removed 9 bases from V and 7 bases from J; junction bases left unmatched: 9. This CDR3 reads CARGQSTGEQYF. CDR3 DNA sequence: TGTGCCAGGGGACAGTCGACGGGTGAGCAGTACTTC.

The gene calls are TRBV10-1 and TRBJ2-7; D remains unclear. The CDR3 is 12 residues long. With 8 bases removed from V and 3 bases from J, the gap between germline ends came to 11 bases. CDR1 WNHNN and CDR2 SYGVQD come from the germline V gene (reference sequence). The CDR3 DNA reads as TGCGCCAGCGGAGAGCCCGGCTACGAGCAGTACTTC. Its protein product is CASGEPGYEQYF.